The 29 T cell receptor beta chains listed next were all sequenced from one sample in a study of cytomegalovirus exposure and HLA in healthy donors. 13 Jbeta primers and 60 Vbeta primers were used for the PCR. This table comes from immunoSEQ multiplex PCR, and its TCRdb copy is limited to in-frame clones, with some not included. This table holds roughly 220,000 clones, about 81% found once. The sequencing sample was made of PBMCs. The receptors shown here come from a woman aged 40 to 50 in good health and CMV-seronegative.

J is TRBJ1-6 and V is TRBV9, with D tentatively TRBD1 (5 bases). From germline, CDR1 is SGDLS and CDR2 YYNGEE. V was shortened by 0 bases and J by 14 bases, with 12 bases between the two germline ends. The CDR3 is made up of 13 amino acids. CDR3 coding DNA: TGTGCCAGCAGCGTAGCAGCAGGGAGGGCCCTCCACTTT. This codes for CASSVAAGRALHF.

The V and J genes are TRBV29-1 and TRBJ2-7; 8 nucleotides match TRBD1. V lost 1 base, J lost 2 bases, and 7 bases stayed unmatched. The CDR3 is made up of 15 amino acids. Germline V CDR1 and CDR2: SQVTM, ANQGSEA. The CDR3 DNA sequence: TGCAGCGTTGAAGGCGACAGGGGCGTACCCTACGAGCAGTACTTC. Its protein is CSVEGDRGVPYEQYF.

V usage is TRBV5-1 and J usage is TRBJ2-1; the D gene is possibly TRBD2 (5 bases). V was trimmed by 0 bases and J by 10 bases, leaving 8 bases between them. From germline, CDR1 is SGHRS and CDR2 YFSETQ. CDR3 length: 12 amino acids. This CDR3 is CASSLAGGEQFF. DNA for the CDR3: TGCGCCAGCAGCTTGGCGGGCGGGGAGCAGTTCTTC.

The V and J genes are TRBV7-3 and TRBJ1-1; D might be TRBD1 (5 bases). Germline CDR1 and CDR2: SGHTA and FQGTGA. CDR3 length: 15 residues. V lost 6 bases and J lost 4, with 18 bases in between. The CDR3 DNA reads as TGTGCCAGCAGGGACAAAAATAACGGGAGCACTGAAGCTTTCTTT. Residues: CASRDKNNGSTEAFF.

This clone turned up a few times. The chain couples TRBV30 to TRBJ2-2; D unresolved. This CDR3 has 15 residues. The ends were cut back, 2 bases at V and 4 bases at J, with 14 bases in the middle. Looked up from germline, CDR1 is GTSNPN and CDR2 is SVGIG (reference sequence). Here the CDR3 DNA reads TGTGCCTGGAGTTTCCTTTCGGCGGCCACCGGGGAGCTGTTTTTT. Protein product: CAWSFLSAATGELFF.

The rearrangement uses TRBV19 and TRBJ1-5; a weak D match, TRBD1 (5 bases). This CDR3 is 14 amino acids long. V was shortened by 7 bases and J by 3 bases, with 13 bases between the two germline ends. Germline V gene sequence: CDR1 LNHDA, CDR2 SQIVND (reference sequence). The CDR3 DNA reads TGTGCCAGTACGGGGGGACGGATCAATCAGCCCCAGCATTTT. This gives the protein CASTGGRINQPQHF. The full variable domain, its missing parts supplied by reference TRBV19 and TRBJ1-5, is DGGITQSPKYLFRKEGQNVTLSCEQNLNHDAMYWYRQDPGQGLRLIYYSQIVNDFQKGDIAEGYSVSREKKESFPLTVTSAQKNPTAFYLCASTGGRINQPQHFGDGTRLSIL.

This chain connects TRBV5-1 to TRBJ1-3; 7 nucleotides agree with TRBD1. Per the germline V gene, CDR1 is SGHRS and CDR2 is YFSETQ. The CDR3 contains 14 residues. The ends lost 3 bases at V and 6 bases at J; junction bases unmatched: 6. The CDR3 region has the DNA TGCGCCAGCAGCTCTGTAGGGGGCGAAAACACCATATATTTT. Translated, it gives CASSSVGGENTIYF.

This clone has a handful of counts. The chain employs TRBV10-3 and TRBJ2-5, with TRBD2 matching over 16 bases. V lost 3 bases, J lost 5 bases, and 12 bases stayed unmatched. This CDR3 is built from 19 residues. Germline values: CDR1 ENHRY, CDR2 SYGVKD. As DNA, the CDR3 is TGTGCCATCAGTGACCCCGCGGGGACTAGCGGGAGGGCCAGGGAGACCCAGTACTTC. It is translated as CAISDPAGTSGRARETQYF.

This chain joins TRBV18 and TRBJ2-2; no definite D call. The CDR3 covers 14 residues. Trimming pared 1 base from V and 6 bases from J, leaving 9 bases between. Germline CDR1 reads KGHSH; CDR2 reads LQKENI. As DNA, the CDR3 is TGTGCCAGCTCACCACTTCTAGATGCCGGGGAGCTGTTTTTT. Its translation is CASSPLLDAGELFF.

This clone has a handful of counts. This rearrangement joins TRBV19 to TRBJ1-1; 11 bases agree with TRBD1. Germline CDR1 and CDR2: LNHDA and SQIVND (reference sequence). V was pared by 3 bases and J by 5 bases, with 5 bases of the junction left unmatched. CDR3 size: 15 residues. The CDR3 reads CASSILGTGGTEAFF. As DNA, the CDR3 is TGTGCCAGTAGTATCCTCGGGACAGGGGGAACTGAAGCTTTCTTT.

This clone was counted a few times. CDR3 sequence reads: CASSQAWGANYGYTF. DNA for the CDR3: TGCGCCAGCAGCCAAGCGTGGGGCGCAAACTATGGCTACACCTTC. The chain carries TRBV4-1 and TRBJ1-2, with D maybe TRBD1 (5 bases). V lost 1 base and J lost 2, with 11 bases in between. The CDR3 is 15 amino acids. Germline assignment: CDR1 MGHRA and CDR2 YSYEKL.

In regard to this clone: Germline and junction disagree at one end, which may indicate a read error. The V call is TRBV30, the J call TRBJ2-1, with 10 nucleotides matching TRBD2. This CDR3 has 13 amino acids. In germline, CDR1 is GTSNPN, CDR2 SVGIG (reference sequence). The CDR3 spells CAWRSGPAGGRLF. The CDR3 DNA is TGTGCCTGGAGATCCGGGCCAGCGGGAGGGCGACTCTTC. Together with reference TRBV30 and TRBJ2-1, the CDR3 gives the full variable domain: SQTIHQWPATLVQPVGSPLSLECTVEGTSNPNLYWYRQAAGRGLQLLFYSVGIGQISSEVPQNLSASRPQDRQFILSSKKLLLSDSGFYLCAWRSGPAGGRLFGPGTRLTVL.

The chain uses TRBV7-2 and TRBJ2-5, with D perhaps TRBD1 (6 bases). The V end lost 5 bases, the J end lost 5 bases, and 15 bases lay between the germline ends. The germline V gene encodes CDR1 SGHTA and CDR2 FQGNSA. The CDR3 length is 14 residues. CDR3 region: CASSRQDRTETQYF. The CDR3 DNA reads as TGTGCCAGCAGCCGTCAGGACAGAACGGAGACCCAGTACTTC.

The chain has TRBV5-1 and TRBJ2-3; possibly TRBD2 for D (6 bases). This CDR3 is 20 amino acids long. The germline V gene has CDR1 SGHRS and CDR2 YFSETQ. V dropped 8 bases and J dropped 14 bases, with 45 bases sitting between them. The CDR3 coding sequence is TGCGCCAGTCGGGCCGGGGGAGCCCCGGGAATTCGGACAAGTGGCCCCGTGTGGTATTTT. Encoded protein: CASRAGGAPGIRTSGPVWYF. The full variable domain, with the rest looked up from reference TRBV5-1 and TRBJ2-3, is KAGVTQTPRYLIKTRGQQVTLSCSPISGHRSVSWYQQTPGQGLQFLFEYFSETQRNKGNFPGRFSGRQFSNSRSEMNVSTLELGDSALYLCASRAGGAPGIRTSGPVWYFGPGTRLTVL.

V and J are TRBV4-1 and TRBJ2-7, with a tentative D call TRBD1 (5 bases). CDR3 length equals 15 residues. Germline V CDR1 and CDR2: MGHRA, YSYEKL. Trimming removed 0 bases from V and 3 bases from J, with 12 bases in between. CDR3 sequence reads: CASSQEGAIIYEQYF. As DNA, the CDR3 is TGCGCCAGCAGCCAAGAAGGGGCCATTATCTACGAGCAGTACTTC.

This chain connects TRBV4-1 to TRBJ2-7, with D possibly being TRBD2 (6 bases). Germline V gives CDR1 MGHRA, CDR2 YSYEKL. V shed 6 bases and J shed 5 bases, with 17 bases lying between them. The CDR3 is 14 amino acids. In nucleotides, the CDR3 is TGCGCCAGCAGGGCCCCCGGGAGAAAGGACGAGCAGTACTTC. Protein product: CASRAPGRKDEQYF.

This clone was seen just once. V usage is TRBV6-5 and J usage is TRBJ1-1; 12 bases are shared with TRBD1. CDR3 length: 14 amino acids. Germline CDR1 MNHEY, CDR2 SVGAGI. V shed 7 bases and J 8 bases; nucleotides not matched to a gene: 8. The chain's CDR3 is CASKSAGTGGEAFF. The CDR3 coding sequence is TGTGCCAGCAAAAGCGCCGGGACAGGGGGCGAAGCTTTCTTT.

Regarding this clone: The junction departs from the called germline gene at one end, perhaps through a read error. The chain uses TRBV2 and TRBJ1-3, with D possibly matching TRBD1 (6 bases). The germline gives CDR1 SNHLY, CDR2 FYNNEI. CDR3 length: 14 amino acids. For the CDR3, the DNA is TGTGCCAGCATTGAACAGGGCTACGGAAACACCATATATTTT. It specifies CASIEQGYGNTIYF.

The sample holds a few counts of this clone. The rearrangement uses TRBV6-5 and TRBJ2-6, with TRBD1 as a possible D gene (5 bases). V was shortened by 5 bases and J by 2 bases, with 10 bases between the two germline ends. The CDR3 contains 15 residues. In germline, CDR1 is MNHEY, CDR2 SVGAGI. The CDR3 protein is CASSGQGTGANVLTF. Written as DNA, the CDR3 is TGTGCCAGCAGTGGCCAGGGAACTGGGGCCAACGTCCTGACTTTC.

This rearrangement joins TRBV5-1 to TRBJ1-2; the match to TRBD1 covers 9 bases. CDR3 length: 15 amino acids. The V segment lost 3 bases and the J segment 3 bases; nucleotides outside the gene matches: 6. In germline, CDR1 is SGHRS, CDR2 YFSETQ. CDR3 sequence (DNA): TGCGCCAGCAGCTGGGGGGGACAGGGCGACTATGGCTACACCTTC. This gives the protein CASSWGGQGDYGYTF.

In regard to this clone: Other DNA sequences within the sample encode an identical CDR3. The genes are TRBV13 and TRBJ1-1; 8 bases agree with TRBD1. The CDR3 has 15 residues. Per the germline V gene, CDR1 is PRHDT and CDR2 is FYEKMQ (reference sequence). V lost 7 bases to trimming and J lost 8 bases; unmatched junction nucleotides: 15. The CDR3 loop is CASTLGGTGMREAFF. In DNA, the CDR3 is TGTGCCAGCACACTCGGGGGGACAGGAATGCGGGAAGCTTTCTTT.

J is TRBJ2-3 and V is TRBV5-5; 7 bases are a match to TRBD2. The V gene's germline CDR1 is SGHKS and CDR2 YYEKEE (reference sequence). The CDR3 is made up of 13 amino acids. V shed 5 bases, J shed 4 bases, and the junction held 4 bases outside the gene matches. The CDR3 protein is CASSLTSADTQYF. CDR3 DNA sequence: TGTGCCAGCAGTTTAACTAGCGCAGATACGCAGTATTTT.

V is TRBV5-1 and J is TRBJ1-6, with 8 bases identical to TRBD1. This CDR3 comprises 16 residues. Germline V gene data show CDR1 as SGHRS and CDR2 as YFSETQ. The J segment lost 6 bases and the V segment lost 4 bases, leaving 9 bases of the junction unmatched. The CDR3 reads CASSDLGQVGNSPLHF. CDR3 sequence (DNA): TGCGCCAGCAGCGACCTGGGACAGGTTGGTAATTCACCCCTCCACTTT.

The chain joins TRBV7-2 to TRBJ1-2, with 8 bases identical to TRBD1. Germline V gene sequence: CDR1 SGHTA, CDR2 FQGNSA. The CDR3 has 13 amino acids. Trimming took 5 bases from V and 7 from J; bases not matched to a gene: 6. CDR3 DNA: TGTGCCAGCAGCCCCTGGACAGGGAGTGGCTACACCTTC. It codes for CASSPWTGSGYTF.

The chain has TRBV28 and TRBJ2-1; TRBD1 is a possible D gene (5 bases). The CDR3 is 15 residues long. Germline V gene data show CDR1 as MDHEN and CDR2 as SYDVKM. V lost 7 bases, J lost 9 bases, and 22 bases lay in between. The CDR3: CASIHPQGPWGEQFF. DNA of the CDR3: TGTGCCAGCATCCACCCCCAGGGTCCCTGGGGTGAGCAGTTCTTC.

V usage is TRBV7-6 and J usage is TRBJ1-1; 8 positions agree with TRBD1. The germline V gene has CDR1 SGHVS and CDR2 FNYEAQ. The CDR3 runs to 18 residues. V dropped 5 bases and J dropped 0; count of bases not matched to a gene: 14. CDR3 DNA sequence: TGTGCCAGCAGCCTTACCGCGGGACAGGCCGTTATGAACACTGAAGCTTTCTTT. This codes for CASSLTAGQAVMNTEAFF.

The genes are TRBV5-1 and TRBJ2-2; 13 nucleotides agree with TRBD2. J lost 2 bases, V lost 0 bases, and 7 bases had no gene match. The CDR3 totals 19 residues. The germline V gene has CDR1 SGHRS and CDR2 YFSETQ. The CDR3 nucleotides read TGCGCCAGCAGCTTGGTCGGGACTAGCGGGATTTCTAACACCGGGGAGCTGTTTTTT. Translated: CASSLVGTSGISNTGELFF. The entire variable domain, with the rest obtained from reference TRBV5-1 and TRBJ2-2, is as follows: KAGVTQTPRYLIKTRGQQVTLSCSPISGHRSVSWYQQTPGQGLQFLFEYFSETQRNKGNFPGRFSGRQFSNSRSEMNVSTLELGDSALYLCASSLVGTSGISNTGELFFGEGSRLTVL.

This rearrangement joins TRBV14 to TRBJ1-5; D is perhaps TRBD1 (5 bases). CDR1 and CDR2 from the germline V gene are SGHDN and FVKESK. This CDR3 comprises 21 residues. V was shortened by 1 base and J by 0 bases, with 25 bases between the two germline ends. The DNA of the CDR3 is TGTGCCAGCAGCCAAGGGAGAAGGAAAAAGGGGCGGCCGGGTAGCAATCAGCCCCAGCATTTT. This translates into CASSQGRRKKGRPGSNQPQHF.

V gene TRBV6-5 combines with J gene TRBJ2-1, with TRBD2 identical over 10 bases. This CDR3 spans 15 amino acids. Germline CDR1 reads MNHEY; CDR2 reads SVGAGI. The junction had 8 bases not matched to a gene; V was cut back by 5 bases and J by 7 bases. The CDR3 loop reads CASSQTSGYSNEQFF. As DNA, the CDR3 is TGTGCCAGCAGTCAGACTAGCGGGTATTCGAATGAGCAGTTCTTC.